These T cell receptor beta chains were read from a single sample in a study of T cell repertoires in cytomegalovirus infection. Using its own MiXCR run on the reads, TCRdb lists one record per CDR3 protein. The sample holds hundreds of thousands of distinct CDR3 sequences, around a third seen once. These receptors' targets are unknown. Material: cultured PBMCs, obtained from culture after CMV antigen stimulation. Receptors were obtained from a human donor in good health (CMV status not recorded). Some clones in this sample may be carry-over from other donors' samples. Both conserved end residues are part of each CDR3. A D gene is named only where the DNA matches it firmly. Part of the rows lack a size; the others show once, few, many or a class for expanded clones.

TRBD2,TRBJ2-7,TRBV6-1,16,few,CASRALTSGEPYEQYF,TGTGCCAGCCGTGCCCTGACTAGCGGGGAACCCTACGAGCAGTACTTC
TRBD2,TRBJ2-7,TRBV5-1,16,-,CASTPGLGTGLYEQYF,TGCGCCAGCACCCCGGGACTAGGGACCGGACTCTACGAGCAGTACTTC
TRBD2,TRBJ2-1,TRBV19,15,few,CASSIGTSGDNEQFF,TGTGCCAGTAGTATAGGGACTAGCGGAGACAATGAGCAGTTCTTC
TRBD1,TRBJ1-2,TRBV7-9,16,few,CASSLTTGGWNYGYTF,TGTGCCAGCAGCTTAACCACAGGGGGTTGGAACTATGGCTACACCTTC
-,TRBJ1-5,TRBV19,12,-,CASSRSTGPQHF,TGTGCCAGTAGTAGATCGACAGGACCCCAGCATTTT
-,TRBJ1-1,TRBV2,13,few,CASSGAVNTEAFF,TGTGCCAGCTCAGGGGCGGTGAACACTGAAGCTTTCTTT
TRBD2,TRBJ2-3,TRBV7-8,16,few,CASSSWTSGRTDTQYF,TGTGCCAGCAGCTCCTGGACTAGCGGGCGCACAGATACGCAGTATTTT
TRBD2,TRBJ2-1,TRBV19,14,-,CATRLAGADNEQFF,TGTGCCACAAGACTAGCGGGGGCCGACAATGAGCAGTTCTTC
TRBD1,TRBJ1-4,TRBV12-3/TRBV12-4,15,-,CASSLMGQGQEKLFF,TGTGCCAGCAGTTTAATGGGACAGGGGCAGGAAAAACTGTTTTTT
TRBD1,TRBJ2-1,TRBV4-1,16,-,CASSQRGLESGNEQFF,TGCGCCAGCAGCCAGAGGGGGCTGGAGTCTGGGAATGAGCAGTTCTTC
-,TRBJ1-1,TRBV19,15,few,CASSITAAGETEAFF,TGTGCCAGTAGTATTACAGCGGCGGGTGAGACTGAAGCTTTCTTT
TRBD1,TRBJ1-1,TRBV10-3,13,few,CAISHRTGSEAFF,TGTGCCATCAGTCATCGGACAGGGTCTGAAGCTTTCTTT
TRBD2,TRBJ2-1,TRBV20-1,14,-,CSAWREGQAGEQFF,TGCAGTGCGTGGCGGGAGGGCCAGGCGGGTGAGCAGTTCTTC
-,TRBJ2-7,TRBV6-2/TRBV6-3,15,few,CASSAQGPPGGEQYF,TGTGCCAGCAGTGCACAGGGTCCTCCCGGCGGTGAGCAGTACTTC